The 26 T cell receptor beta chains in this list originate from one sample, sequenced in a study of blood T cell repertoires in COVID-19. TCRdb's copy holds only in-frame clones and misses some; the assay was immunoSEQ multiplex PCR. The sample holds under 150,000 clones, roughly nine tenths seen once. The sequenced sample consisted of peripheral blood. All receptors come from a woman aged 55-75 years with active COVID-19.

The J gene is TRBJ1-1, the V gene TRBV5-5; the D is unclear. This CDR3 has 12 amino acids. V lost 2 bases and J 0 bases, leaving 2 bases between the germline ends. The germline CDR1 and CDR2 sequences are SGHKS and YYEKEE (reference sequence). CDR3 region: CASSFMNTEAFF. CDR3 DNA: TGTGCCAGCAGCTTTATGAACACTGAAGCTTTCTTT. Full variable domain (rest looked up from reference TRBV5-5 and TRBJ1-1): DAGVTQSPTHLIKTRGQQVTLRCSPISGHKSVSWYQQVLGQGPQFIFQYYEKEERGRGNFPDRFSARQFPNYSSELNVNALLLGDSALYLCASSFMNTEAFFGQGTRLTVV.

The CDR3 region has the DNA TGTGCCAGCAGTGAATTGGGCAGGGGGCGCACTGGAAACACCATATATTTT. It encodes CASSELGRGRTGNTIYF. The J gene is TRBJ1-3, the V gene TRBV25-1; 8 bases agree with TRBD1. V dropped 1 base and J dropped 2; count of bases not matched to a gene: 7. This CDR3 spans 17 amino acids. Germline values: CDR1 MGHDK, CDR2 SYGVNS.

DNA of the CDR3: TGTGCCAGCAGTTCGATCAGGGCCAACTATGGCTACACCTTC. This gives the protein CASSSIRANYGYTF. The V gene is TRBV27, the J gene TRBJ1-2; D is possibly TRBD1 (5 bases). Germline CDR1 and CDR2: MNHEY and SMNVEV (reference sequence). This CDR3 has 14 amino acids. Trimming shortened V by 4 bases and J by 2 bases, and 11 bases separated the two germline ends.

The chain carries TRBV7-2 and TRBJ1-2; the match to TRBD1 covers 8 bases. The germline CDR1 and CDR2 sequences are SGHTA and FQGNSA. CDR3 length: 13 amino acids. With 5 bases clipped from V and 7 bases from J, the junction kept 6 bases outside the gene matches. The CDR3: CASSATGAGGYTF. Written as DNA, the CDR3 is TGTGCCAGCAGCGCGACAGGGGCTGGTGGCTACACCTTC.

The chain couples TRBV7-3 to TRBJ2-5; 11 bases line up with TRBD2. In germline, CDR1 is SGHTA, CDR2 FQGTGA. The CDR3 consists of 15 residues. The V and J ends lost 5 bases and 0 bases, in that order; junction bases with no gene match: 2. The CDR3 nucleotides are TGTGCCAGCAGCCCTAGCGGGGGGTACCAAGAGACCCAGTACTTC. It is translated as CASSPSGGYQETQYF. Complete variable domain (other parts from reference TRBV7-3 and TRBJ2-5): GAGVSQTPSNKVTEKGKYVELRCDPISGHTALYWYRQSLGQGPEFLIYFQGTGAADDSGLPNDRFFAVRPEGSVSTLKIQRTERGDSAVYLCASSPSGGYQETQYFGPGTRLLVL.

The rearrangement joins TRBV5-4 to TRBJ2-7, with D hard to call. V lost 2 bases and J lost 4, with 16 bases in between. The CDR3 is made up of 15 amino acids. The germline gives CDR1 SGHNT, CDR2 YYREEE (reference sequence). The CDR3 sequence: CASSFGGELSYEQYF. CDR3 coding DNA: TGTGCCAGCAGCTTCGGCGGCGAATTATCATACGAGCAGTACTTC.

CDR3 sequence reads: CASSSRQGAKETQYF. In DNA, the CDR3 is TGTGCCAGCAGCTCCCGACAGGGGGCAAAGGAGACCCAGTACTTC. The V call is TRBV7-9, the J call TRBJ2-5; 10 nucleotides line up with TRBD1. The CDR3 is made up of 15 amino acids. Germline trimming cut 4 bases from V and 5 bases from J; bases unmatched to any gene: 7. CDR1 is SEHNR and CDR2 is FQNEAQ in the germline V gene (reference sequence). Full variable domain (missing parts from reference TRBV7-9 and TRBJ2-5): DTGVSQNPRHKITKRGQNVTFRCDPISEHNRLYWYRQTLGQGPEFLTYFQNEAQLEKSRLLSDRFSAERPKGSFSTLEIQRTEQGDSAMYLCASSSRQGAKETQYFGPGTRLLVL.

The chain joins TRBV5-6 to TRBJ1-1; 7 bases align to TRBD1. This CDR3 has 14 residues. V gave up 1 base and J gave up 5 bases; unmatched junction bases: 5. From germline, CDR1 is SGHDT and CDR2 YYEEEE. The CDR3 DNA sequence: TGTGCCAGCAGCTTGAGGGCAGGGGGTACTGAAGCTTTCTTT. Amino acids: CASSLRAGGTEAFF.

Here the CDR3 DNA reads TGTGCCAGCAGCGCCACAGGGGGCCCACAACGAGAGACCCAGTACTTC. Its translation is CASSATGGPQRETQYF. The J gene is TRBJ2-5, the V gene TRBV5-4, with TRBD1 matching 9 bases. This CDR3 has 16 residues. J was trimmed by 4 bases and V by 4 bases; bases with no gene match: 11. Per the germline V gene, CDR1 is SGHNT and CDR2 is YYREEE (reference sequence).

The chain employs TRBV10-3 and TRBJ2-2; 7 positions match TRBD2. This CDR3 contains 12 residues. J was trimmed by 6 bases and V by 8 bases; bases with no gene match: 3. The germline CDR1 and CDR2 sequences are ENHRY and SYGVKD. The CDR3 nucleotides read TGTGCCATCGGGCGGGAGCCCGGGGAGCTGTTTTTT. It codes for CAIGREPGELFF.

V and J are TRBV7-9 and TRBJ2-1; possible D gene TRBD2, 6 bases. The germline V and J ends were trimmed by 5 bases and 7 bases, with 15 bases remaining between them. The CDR3 extends over 14 amino acids. CDR1 is SEHNR, CDR2 FQNEAQ, per germline (reference sequence). The CDR3 DNA reads TGTGCCAGCAGCGTACCGGGACTGGTTAATGAGCAGTTCTTC. Translated, it gives CASSVPGLVNEQFF.

The genes are TRBV4-3 and TRBJ2-4, with 10 bases lining up with TRBD2. There are 15 residues in the CDR3. The ends lost 0 bases at V and 15 bases at J; junction bases unmatched: 11. Germline CDR1 and CDR2: LGHNA and YSLEER. The CDR3 bases are TGCGCCAGCAGCCAAGAAACCAGCGGGAGGGCCAGGCTGTACTTC. It translates to CASSQETSGRARLYF.

The chain joins TRBV7-8 to TRBJ2-1; 9 bases align to TRBD2. Germline CDR1 SGHVS, CDR2 FQNEAQ. The V and J ends lost 2 bases and 6 bases, in that order; junction bases with no gene match: 5. CDR3 length: 15 residues. The CDR3 bases are TGTGCCAGCAGCTTAAGAGGCGGGAGGGCCAATGAGCAGTTCTTC. This codes for CASSLRGGRANEQFF.

This rearrangement joins TRBV4-3 to TRBJ2-7; TRBD2 might be the D (6 bases). This CDR3 has 12 residues. The germline V gene encodes CDR1 LGHNA and CDR2 YSLEER. V shed 4 bases and J shed 7 bases, with 11 bases lying between them. The CDR3 reads CASSLQEGEQYF. CDR3 DNA: TGCGCCAGCAGCCTACAGGAGGGGGAGCAGTACTTC.

The gene calls are TRBV10-3 and TRBJ2-3; D is perhaps TRBD2 (6 bases). This CDR3 is built from 11 residues. CDR1 ENHRY and CDR2 SYGVKD come from the germline V gene. The CDR3 DNA follows: TGTGCTGGAGGGCGCGCAGATACGCAGTATTTT. It codes for CAGGRADTQYF.

This CDR3 is CASSVRTQYF. The DNA of the CDR3 is TGTGCCAGCTCCGTGCGGACCCAGTACTTC. The chain has TRBV6-5 and TRBJ2-5; D is unclear. CDR1 is MNHEY and CDR2 is SVGAGI in the germline V gene. The CDR3 length is 10 residues. Trimming left V 8 bases short and J 7 bases short, with 8 bases between.

The rearrangement links TRBV3-1 (or the pseudogene TRBV3-2) to TRBJ2-7; D is unclear. The V gene lost 0 bases and the J gene lost 3 bases, with 9 bases spanning the gap. CDR1 and CDR2 from the germline V gene are LGHDT and YNNKEL (reference sequence). CDR3 length: 14 residues. The CDR3 loop reads CASSQDNRNYEQYF. Here the CDR3 DNA reads TGTGCCAGCAGCCAAGATAATAGAAACTACGAGCAGTACTTC.

This rearrangement joins TRBV9 to TRBJ1-6, with TRBD1 as a possible D gene (5 bases). This CDR3 has 15 amino acids. Germline V lookup: CDR1 SGDLS, CDR2 YYNGEE. Trimming stripped 4 bases from V and 10 bases from J, with 18 bases between. CDR3 DNA: TGTGCCAGCAGCCCGACGGGGGGGATTGGGTCACCCCTCCACTTT. Translation: CASSPTGGIGSPLHF.

This chain joins TRBV7-8 and TRBJ2-3; 12 bases align to TRBD2. CDR3 length equals 16 residues. Germline V lookup: CDR1 SGHVS, CDR2 FQNEAQ. J lost 5 bases, V lost 5 bases, and 8 bases had no gene match. The CDR3 loop reads CASSPGLAGGQDTQYF. The CDR3 nucleotides are TGTGCCAGCAGCCCAGGGCTAGCGGGAGGGCAAGATACGCAGTATTTT. The full variable domain, completed using reference TRBV7-8 and TRBJ2-3, is GAGVSQSPRYKVAKRGQDVALRCDPISGHVSLFWYQQALGQGPEFLTYFQNEAQLDKSGLPSDRFFAERPEGSVSTLKIQRTQQEDSAVYLCASSPGLAGGQDTQYFGPGTRLTVL.

This chain connects TRBV7-9 to TRBJ1-6; D is unclear. CDR1 SEHNR and CDR2 FQNEAQ come from the germline V gene (reference sequence). The CDR3 covers 16 residues. V was clipped by 3 bases and J by 7 bases, with 16 bases between them. The CDR3 protein is CASSLGGGVVNSPLHF. CDR3 DNA: TGTGCCAGCAGCTTGGGCGGAGGAGTGGTAAATTCACCCCTCCACTTT.

This clone has just one count. V is TRBV20-1 and J is TRBJ1-1; 7 nucleotides agree with TRBD1. The CDR3 spans 14 residues. Trimming took 3 bases from V and 5 from J; bases not matched to a gene: 9. Germline-derived CDR1 and CDR2 are DFQATT and SNEGSKA (reference sequence). The CDR3 sequence: CSASNPGQITEAFF. CDR3 DNA: TGCAGTGCTAGTAATCCGGGACAGATAACTGAAGCTTTCTTT.

The rearrangement uses TRBV4-1 and TRBJ2-5; weak D call: TRBD2 (5 bases). The CDR3 spans 13 residues. CDR1 is MGHRA and CDR2 is YSYEKL in the germline V gene. V dropped 3 bases and J dropped 5 bases, with 10 bases sitting between them. The CDR3 sequence is CASSQVRRETQYF. CDR3 bases: TGCGCCAGCAGCCAGGTTCGGAGGGAGACCCAGTACTTC.

To note about this clone: One junction end does not reproduce the germline sequence, and a read error may be involved. The chain is built from TRBV6-2 or TRBV6-3 and TRBJ1-5; TRBD1 might be the D (5 bases). The germline gives CDR1 MNHEY, CDR2 SVGEGT. This CDR3 has 18 amino acids. For the CDR3, the DNA is TGTACCAGCAGTTCTCCCAGGGCGGGAGCGTATAGCAATCAGCCCCAGCATTTT. Residues: CTSSSPRAGAYSNQPQHF.

This clone was found a few times. In nucleotides, the CDR3 is TGCAGCGTTGAACCGCGGGATACGCAGTATTTT. Its translation: CSVEPRDTQYF. The chain has TRBV29-1 and TRBJ2-3; no firm D call. CDR3 length: 11 residues. Trimming removed 2 bases from V and 6 bases from J, with 6 bases in between. Germline CDR1 reads SQVTM; CDR2 reads ANQGSEA.

This clone was detected only a few times. The chain uses TRBV18 and TRBJ1-2; D is uncertain. This CDR3 is 16 amino acids long. Trimming stripped 4 bases from V and 5 bases from J, with 20 bases between. The germline V gene encodes CDR1 KGHSH and CDR2 LQKENI. Here the CDR3 reads CASSLSAGFKPYGYTF. CDR3 sequence (DNA): TGTGCCAGCTCACTGTCGGCAGGATTCAAACCATATGGCTACACCTTC.

This clone came up a few times. The CDR3 is CASTGRGLGGYTF. The CDR3 DNA reads TGTGCCAGCACGGGCAGGGGTTTAGGTGGCTACACCTTC. This chain connects TRBV4-2 to TRBJ1-2; a possible D gene is TRBD1 (6 bases). CDR3 length: 13 amino acids. V lost 7 bases to trimming and J lost 7 bases, with 16 bases between them. Germline CDR1 reads LGHNA; CDR2 reads YNFKEQ.